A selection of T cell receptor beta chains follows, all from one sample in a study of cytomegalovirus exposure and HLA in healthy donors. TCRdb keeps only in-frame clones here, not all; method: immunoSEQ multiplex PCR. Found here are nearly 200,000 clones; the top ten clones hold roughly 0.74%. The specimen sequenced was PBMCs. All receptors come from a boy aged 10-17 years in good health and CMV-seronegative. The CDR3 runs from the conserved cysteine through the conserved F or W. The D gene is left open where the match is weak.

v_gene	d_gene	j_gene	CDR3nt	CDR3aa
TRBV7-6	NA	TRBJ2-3	TGTGCCAGCAGCTTAGCAGCGTCCACAGATACGCAGTATTTT	CASSLAASTDTQYF
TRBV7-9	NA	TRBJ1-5	TGTGCCAGCAGCCCGGGTGCCCAGCCCCAGCATTTT	CASSPGAQPQHF
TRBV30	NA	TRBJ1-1	TGTGCCTGGAATAAAGGGTTCGGCGGGGACACTGAAGCTTTCTTT	CAWNKGFGGDTEAFF
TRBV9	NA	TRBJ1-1	TGTGCCAGCAGCGTAGTGGGCTCGGCCACTGAAGCTTTCTTT	CASSVVGSATEAFF
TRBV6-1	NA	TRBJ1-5	TGTGCCAGCAGTGCCCTTGAGGATTTCGGCAATCAGCCCCAGCATTTT	CASSALEDFGNQPQHF
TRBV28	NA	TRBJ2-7	TGTGCCAGCAGTTTCTCGGCAGGAACCTACGAGCAGTACTTC	CASSFSAGTYEQYF
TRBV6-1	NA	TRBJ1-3	TGTGCCAGCAGTGAACTCCTTGGAAACACCATATATTTT	CASSELLGNTIYF
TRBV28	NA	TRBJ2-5	TGTGCCAGCAGTCCCCAAGCGGCGGGGAGAGAGACCCAGTACTTC	CASSPQAAGRETQYF
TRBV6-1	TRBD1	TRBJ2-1	TGTGCCAGCAGTTGGACAGGGGCCAATGAGCAGTTCTTC	CASSWTGANEQFF
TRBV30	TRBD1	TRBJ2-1	TGTGCCTGCGGGGTTGGTCGACGGGACAGGGGAAATGAGCAGTTCTTC	CACGVGRRDRGNEQFF
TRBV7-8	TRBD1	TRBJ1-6	TGTGCCAGCAGCTTAGAAGGGGTGATTGAGGACAGGGCAATATATAATTCACCCCTCCACTTT	CASSLEGVIEDRAIYNSPLHF
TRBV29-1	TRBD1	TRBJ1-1	TGCAGCGGTACGGGACAGGCCTTGAACACTGAAGCTTTCTTT	CSGTGQALNTEAFF
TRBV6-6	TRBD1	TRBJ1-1	TGTGCCAGCAGCAGGCTTAAGACAGGGGACACTGAAGCTTTCTTT	CASSRLKTGDTEAFF
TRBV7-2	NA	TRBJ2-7	TGTGCCAGCAGCTTAGTAAACAGCTACGAGCAGTACTTC	CASSLVNSYEQYF
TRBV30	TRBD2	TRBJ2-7	TGTGCCTGGAGTGTAGGGACTAGGTACGAGCAGTACTTC	CAWSVGTRYEQYF
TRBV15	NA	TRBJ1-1	TGTGCCACCAGCAGTCGCCCGCTCAGGGTACTGAACACTGAAGCTTTCTTT	CATSSRPLRVLNTEAFF
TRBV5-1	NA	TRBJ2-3	TGCGCCAGCAGCCTACGACTCACCCTGGATGCGGATACGCAGTATTTT	CASSLRLTLDADTQYF
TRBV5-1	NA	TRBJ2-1	TGCGCCAGCAGCTTGGGCGCGGGGGCTCACAATGAGCAGTTCTTC	CASSLGAGAHNEQFF
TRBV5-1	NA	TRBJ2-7	TGCGCCAGCAGCCCGGAAGGGGTCGGTATCTACGAGCAGTACTTC	CASSPEGVGIYEQYF
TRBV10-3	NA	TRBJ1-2	TGTGCCATCAGTGAGACAGGGTTGGGTGGCTACACCTTC	CAISETGLGGYTF
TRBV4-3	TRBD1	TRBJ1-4	TGCGCCAGCAGCCCCGGCGGGACAGGGCCCTCCGCTAATGAAAAACTGTTTTTT	CASSPGGTGPSANEKLFF
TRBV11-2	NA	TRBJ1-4	TGTGCCAGCAGCCCCCGGACGGGGTCAGCAACTAATGAAAAACTGTTTTTT	CASSPRTGSATNEKLFF
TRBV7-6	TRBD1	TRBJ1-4	TGTGCCAGCAGCTCCCAACAGGGGCCTGGAGAAAAACTGTTTTTT	CASSSQQGPGEKLFF
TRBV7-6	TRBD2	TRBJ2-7	TGTGCCAGCAGCCGGACTAGCGGGGGTTACGAGCAGTACTTC	CASSRTSGGYEQYF
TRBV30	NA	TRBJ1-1	TGTGCCTGGAGTGTACAGTCTGCCGCTGAAGCTTTCTTT	CAWSVQSAAEAFF
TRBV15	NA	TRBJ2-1	TGTGCCACCAGCAGAGATCTGAGCAATGAGCAGTTCTTC	CATSRDLSNEQFF
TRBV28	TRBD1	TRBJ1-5	TGTGCCAGCAGTTTCGACAGGGTTACAACACATTTT	CASSFDRVTTHF
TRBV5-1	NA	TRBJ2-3	TGCGCCAGCCGGGAACGGGCAGCGAGCACAGATACGCAGTATTTT	CASRERAASTDTQYF
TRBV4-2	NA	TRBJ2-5	TGTGCCGCTGGATGGGCTGTAGAAGAGACCCAGTACTTC	CAAGWAVEETQYF
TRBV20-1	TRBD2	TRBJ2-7	TGCAGCGCCAGGACTAGCTACGAGCAGTACTTC	CSARTSYEQYF
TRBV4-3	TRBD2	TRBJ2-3	TGCGCCAGCAGCCAAGACTGGCCTAGCGGGGGAGATACGCAGTATTTT	CASSQDWPSGGDTQYF
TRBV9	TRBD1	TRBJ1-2	TGTGCCAGCAGCCCCGGGACAGTCTATGGCTACACCTTC	CASSPGTVYGYTF
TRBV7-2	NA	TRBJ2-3	TGTGCCAGCAGCTTAGGAGAGAGAACTAGCACAGATACGCAGTATTTT	CASSLGERTSTDTQYF
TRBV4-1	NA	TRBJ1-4	TGCGCCAGCAGCCAAGACGGGCAACCCGACTGGAGGGAAAAACTGTTTTTT	CASSQDGQPDWREKLFF
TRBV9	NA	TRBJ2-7	TGTGCCAGCAGCGTGCGACTAGGTTCAGAGCAGTACTTC	CASSVRLGSEQYF
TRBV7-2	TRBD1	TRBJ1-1	TGTGCCAGCAGCTCTCTGGACAGGGTCACTGAAGCTTTCTTT	CASSSLDRVTEAFF
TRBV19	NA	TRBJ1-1	TGTGCCAGTAGTTATTACAGGGTGAACACTGAAGCTTTCTTT	CASSYYRVNTEAFF
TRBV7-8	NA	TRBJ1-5	TGTGCCAGCAGCTTAAGCAGGGTTAGCAACCAGCCCCAGCATTTT	CASSLSRVSNQPQHF
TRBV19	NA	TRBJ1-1	TGTGCCAGCCTACAGGGTAACACTGAAGCTTTCTTT	CASLQGNTEAFF
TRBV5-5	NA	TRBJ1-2	TGTGCCAGCAGCTTGTTCAGAATCTATGGCTACACCTTC	CASSLFRIYGYTF
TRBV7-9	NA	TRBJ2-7	TGTGCCAGCAGCTTATCAATGGGGCAGGACTACGAGCAGTACTTC	CASSLSMGQDYEQYF
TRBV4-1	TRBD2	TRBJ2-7	TGCGCCAGCAGCCAAGATTGGGGGACTAGCGGATCCACCGAGCAGTACTTC	CASSQDWGTSGSTEQYF
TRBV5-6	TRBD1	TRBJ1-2	TGTGCCAGCAGCGTTAACAGGGGCCACTATGGCTACACCTTC	CASSVNRGHYGYTF
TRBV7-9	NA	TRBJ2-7	TGTGCCAGCAGCTCCCTACCCTACGAGCAGTACTTC	CASSSLPYEQYF
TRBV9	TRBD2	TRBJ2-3	TGTGCCAGCAGCGTCTTAGCGGGGGGGGGCACAGATACGCAGTATTTT	CASSVLAGGGTDTQYF
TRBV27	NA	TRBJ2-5	TGTGCCAGCAGTTTGACCACTCCTAGGTACCAAGAGACCCAGTACTTC	CASSLTTPRYQETQYF
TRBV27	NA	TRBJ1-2	TGTGCCAGCAGGGACGGGGGGAACTATGGCTACACCTTC	CASRDGGNYGYTF
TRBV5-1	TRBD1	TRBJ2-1	TGCGCCAGCAGCAACGGACAGGGCGGAAATGAGCAGTTCTTC	CASSNGQGGNEQFF